Here is one TCR beta chain with its context. Its antigen is not identified. This CDR3 has 16 residues. CDR1 is MGHRA, CDR2 YSYEKL, per germline. V was pared by 0 bases and J by 5 bases, with 9 bases of the junction left unmatched. This entry belongs to a study of cytomegalovirus exposure and HLA in healthy donors. Broader study findings: Listed as cytomegalovirus-associated were 150 or so TCR beta chains. High sensitivity and specificity were reportedly achieved when the classifier diagnosed cytomegalovirus status.

Clones were sequenced by immunoSEQ multiplex PCR, and TCRdb holds only the in-frame ones, with some missing. Among 250,000 or so clones, around 87% were seen once, and the ten largest hold around 2.6%. This clonotype originated in a man younger than 35 in good health and CMV-seronegative. Sequencing was performed on PBMCs. The V and J genes are TRBV4-1 and TRBJ2-7; TRBD2 matches at 8 bases. The CDR3 here is CASSQDIGTSLHEQYF. The CDR3 DNA reads TGCGCCAGCAGCCAAGATATCGGGACTAGTCTCCACGAGCAGTACTTC.